Listed here is a single T cell receptor beta chain. The data are from a study of T-cell memory formation after mild COVID-19. Turning to the study itself: TCR clustering was largely donor specific.

The V gene's germline CDR1 is MNHEY and CDR2 SVGAGI. The CDR3 length is 16 residues. Trimming cost V 0 bases and J 3 bases, with 14 bases left between them. TCR alpha and TCR beta cDNA libraries carrying sample barcodes and UMIs came from 5'RACE with constant-segment primers. TCRdb re-analysed the 5' RACE reads in MiXCR, keeping a single row per CDR3 protein. The data contain 450,000 to 700,000 distinct CDR3 sequences, roughly 18% of them singletons. The sequenced material came from PBMCs or a T cell subset sorted from them (not recorded which). The V and J genes are TRBV6-5 and TRBJ1-2; D unclear. The TCR originated in an adult woman who had mild COVID-19 (a few samples of this study predate the infection). Cell type and time point are not known. The CDR3 coding sequence is TGTGCCAGCAGTTACTCGTGGCAGCGGGCATACTATGGCTACACCTTC. It specifies CASSYSWQRAYYGYTF.